Below, 25 T cell receptor beta chains from the same sample are listed, as sequenced in a study of T cell responses to AZD1222 COVID-19 vaccine. The repertoire was sequenced with immunoSEQ multiplex PCR; TCRdb's copy has only in-frame clones and lacks some. The data contain about 110,000 clones, around 85% of them singletons. The sample consisted of peripheral blood, taken on day 0 of AZD1222 vaccination. Receptors were obtained from an adult in good health.

About this clone: Relative to the germline gene, one junction end is altered; a read error may explain this. V usage is TRBV2 and J usage is TRBJ1-2, with 12 positions matching TRBD1. CDR1 and CDR2 from the germline V gene are SNHLY and FYNNEI. The CDR3 consists of 17 residues. The CDR3 protein is CASGEAGGDRGHYGYTF. The CDR3 nucleotides are TGTGCCAGCGGTGAAGCCGGGGGGGACAGGGGGCACTATGGCTACACCTTC.

The chain uses TRBV6-1 and TRBJ1-2; TRBD1 might be the D (5 bases). Trimming pared 5 bases from V and 4 bases from J, leaving 14 bases between. The V gene's germline CDR1 is MNHNS and CDR2 SASEGT. The CDR3 loop spans 14 amino acids. The CDR3 nucleotides are TGTGCCAGCAGTCGTGTGGGGGGGAGCTATGGCTACACCTTC. It encodes CASSRVGGSYGYTF.

The chain employs TRBV6-5 and TRBJ2-2, with TRBD1 matching over 8 bases. Germline CDR1 reads MNHEY; CDR2 reads SVGAGI. CDR3 size: 15 residues. The V segment lost 6 bases and the J segment 4 bases; nucleotides outside the gene matches: 7. In DNA, the CDR3 is TGTGCCAGCAGCCAGGGGGCTTCGGTCACCGGGGAGCTGTTTTTT. Its protein product is CASSQGASVTGELFF.

This sequence joins TRBV10-3 and TRBJ2-3; no clear D. CDR1 and CDR2 (germline): ENHRY, SYGVKD. This CDR3 has 12 residues. V gave up 5 bases and J gave up 3 bases, with 6 bases separating them. This CDR3 reads CAISSQTDTQYF. Here the CDR3 DNA reads TGTGCCATCAGTTCTCAGACAGATACGCAGTATTTT.

The CDR3 nucleotides read TGTGCCAGCAGCCAAGATCTGCGGGGGGGCCGGCATGAGCAGTTCTTC. It is translated as CASSQDLRGGRHEQFF. The chain couples TRBV3-1 (or the pseudogene TRBV3-2) to TRBJ2-1; 9 bases agree with TRBD2. The V segment lost 0 bases and the J segment 8 bases; nucleotides outside the gene matches: 8. Germline CDR1 reads LGHDT; CDR2 reads YNNKEL (reference sequence). The CDR3 is 16 amino acids.

V usage is TRBV7-9 and J usage is TRBJ1-3; D remains unclear. The germline V and J ends were trimmed by 1 base and 9 bases, with 7 bases remaining between them. The CDR3 has 12 residues. CDR1 SEHNR and CDR2 FQNEAQ come from the germline V gene (reference sequence). This CDR3 is CASSLDRGTIYF. CDR3 DNA: TGTGCCAGCAGCTTAGATCGAGGCACCATATATTTT. The variable domain in full, with the rest retrieved from reference TRBV7-9 and TRBJ1-3, is DTGVSQNPRHKITKRGQNVTFRCDPISEHNRLYWYRQTLGQGPEFLTYFQNEAQLEKSRLLSDRFSAERPKGSFSTLEIQRTEQGDSAMYLCASSLDRGTIYFGEGSWLTVV.

The gene calls are TRBV28 and TRBJ1-2, with a possible D match to TRBD1 (5 bases). The CDR3 sequence is 14 residues long. Trimming left V 3 bases short and J 7 bases short, with 15 bases between. Per germline, CDR1 MDHEN and CDR2 SYDVKM. The CDR3 region has the DNA TGTGCCAGCAGTTTGGGGCAGTTTCTCGGTGGCTACACCTTC. Translating gives CASSLGQFLGGYTF.

The chain uses TRBV9 and TRBJ1-6; 10 positions agree with TRBD1. The CDR3 is 15 residues long. Germline assignment: CDR1 SGDLS and CDR2 YYNGEE. V lost 4 bases to trimming and J lost 5 bases; unmatched junction nucleotides: 3. CDR3 residues: CASSPDRGHNSPLHF. CDR3 sequence (DNA): TGTGCCAGCAGCCCTGACAGGGGGCATAATTCACCCCTCCACTTT.

A few counts support this clone. The chain links TRBV29-1 to TRBJ1-1, with a weak D call TRBD1 (6 bases). There are 13 residues in the CDR3. Germline V gene sequence: CDR1 SQVTM, CDR2 ANQGSEA. The ends were cut back, 7 bases at V and 5 bases at J, with 17 bases in the middle. CDR3 nucleotide sequence: TGCAGCGCCCACGACAGGTATGGGACTGAAGCTTTCTTT. Translating gives CSAHDRYGTEAFF.

The chain employs TRBV7-6 and TRBJ2-5; TRBD1 matches 11 bases. Germline CDR1 is SGHVS and CDR2 is FNYEAQ. Trimming took 5 bases from V and 5 from J; bases not matched to a gene: 7. The CDR3 runs to 15 residues. This CDR3 reads CASSTRTGGWETQYF. The CDR3 nucleotides read TGTGCCAGCAGCACCCGGACAGGGGGCTGGGAGACCCAGTACTTC.

This chain links TRBV5-5 with TRBJ1-4; a possible D gene is TRBD1 (6 bases). The germline V gene encodes CDR1 SGHKS and CDR2 YYEKEE (reference sequence). The CDR3 runs to 15 residues. V was trimmed by 5 bases and J by 3 bases, leaving 14 bases between them. The CDR3 spells CASRTLGAANEKLFF. The CDR3 DNA reads as TGTGCCAGCAGGACTTTGGGGGCGGCTAATGAAAAACTGTTTTTT.

V gene TRBV5-5 combines with J gene TRBJ2-3; D possibly corresponds to TRBD2 (5 bases). Germline V gene lookup returns CDR1 SGHKS and CDR2 YYEKEE (reference sequence). There are 15 residues in the CDR3. V was clipped by 7 bases and J by 3 bases, with 18 bases between them. The CDR3 bases are TGTGCCAGCTACACCATTACTAGAGCAACAGATACGCAGTATTTT. Protein: CASYTITRATDTQYF.

The chain couples TRBV27 to TRBJ1-2, with 7 bases lining up with TRBD1. V lost 3 bases to trimming and J lost 6 bases; unmatched junction nucleotides: 10. This CDR3 has 15 amino acids. Germline lookup yields CDR1 MNHEY and CDR2 SMNVEV (reference sequence). CDR3 sequence reads: CASSFGQVNGDGYTF. The DNA of the CDR3 is TGTGCCAGCAGTTTCGGACAGGTGAATGGGGATGGCTACACCTTC.

The V gene is TRBV7-2, the J gene TRBJ1-2; TRBD1 matches at 10 bases. Germline trimming cut 5 bases from V and 10 bases from J; bases unmatched to any gene: 10. There are 14 residues in the CDR3. Germline values: CDR1 SGHTA, CDR2 FQGNSA. CDR3: CASSVPDRGRIYTF. The CDR3 DNA reads as TGTGCCAGCAGCGTTCCCGACAGGGGGCGCATCTACACCTTC.

CDR3 residues: CASRGLAGRLSTDTQYF. DNA of the CDR3: TGTGCCAGTAGAGGACTAGCGGGACGCCTTAGCACAGATACGCAGTATTTT. The chain recombines TRBV19 with TRBJ2-3, with 12 bases identical to TRBD2. Germline CDR1 LNHDA, CDR2 SQIVND (reference sequence). This CDR3 spans 17 amino acids. With 6 bases clipped from V and 0 bases from J, the junction kept 7 bases outside the gene matches.

The V and J genes are TRBV5-6 and TRBJ1-6; 7 bases fit TRBD1. Per the germline V gene, CDR1 is SGHDT and CDR2 is YYEEEE. This CDR3 is 14 amino acids long. The junction had 2 bases not matched to a gene; V was cut back by 4 bases and J by 4 bases. CDR3 sequence: CASSLGQYNSPLHF. The CDR3 DNA reads as TGTGCCAGCAGCCTGGGACAGTATAATTCACCCCTCCACTTT.

The chain carries TRBV11-2 and TRBJ2-3; 13 positions agree with TRBD2. Germline V CDR1 and CDR2: SGHAT, FQNNGV. The CDR3 consists of 16 residues. V lost 2 bases and J lost 6; bases outside the gene matches: 5. Written as DNA, the CDR3 is TGTGCCAGCAGCTTAAGGACTAGCGGGAGAGAGGATACGCAGTATTTT. Its protein is CASSLRTSGREDTQYF.

The CDR3 sequence: CASSDSGTPRDYEQFF. The CDR3 DNA reads TGTGCCAGCAGCGATTCAGGGACCCCCCGGGATTATGAGCAGTTCTTC. The rearrangement uses TRBV9 and TRBJ2-1; D tentatively reads TRBD1 or TRBD2 (5 bases each). This CDR3 has 16 residues. Trimming took 3 bases from V and 8 from J, leaving 21 bases between them. Germline V CDR1 and CDR2: SGDLS, YYNGEE.

The genes are TRBV7-8 and TRBJ1-5, with 8 bases fitting TRBD1. Germline V gene sequence: CDR1 SGHVS, CDR2 FQNEAQ. V dropped 5 bases and J dropped 5; count of bases not matched to a gene: 5. The CDR3 has 14 amino acids. The CDR3 DNA reads TGTGCCAGCAGCCGAGGACAGGGTCATCAGCCCCAGCATTTT. It is translated as CASSRGQGHQPQHF.

CDR3 DNA: TGTGCCAGCAGTACCCGACAGGACTATGGCTACACCTTC. Amino acids: CASSTRQDYGYTF. The chain links TRBV7-2 to TRBJ1-2, with D possibly TRBD1 on 6 matching bases. V lost 6 bases to trimming and J lost 3 bases, with 11 bases between them. This CDR3 region has 13 residues. Germline V gives CDR1 SGHTA, CDR2 FQGNSA. Complete variable domain (other parts from reference TRBV7-2 and TRBJ1-2): GAGVSQSPSNKVTEKGKDVELRCDPISGHTALYWYRQSLGQGLEFLIYFQGNSAPDKSGLPSDRFSAERTGGSVSTLTIQRTQQEDSAVYLCASSTRQDYGYTFGSGTRLTVV.

This sequence joins TRBV7-2 and TRBJ2-1; D perhaps matches TRBD2 (5 bases). V lost 5 bases and J 4 bases, leaving 15 bases between the germline ends. The CDR3 covers 15 residues. Per germline, CDR1 SGHTA and CDR2 FQGNSA. The CDR3 region is CASSHNRGIYNEQFF. The CDR3 bases are TGTGCCAGCAGCCACAATAGAGGGATATACAATGAGCAGTTCTTC.

This chain links TRBV5-4 with TRBJ2-7, with D perhaps matching TRBD2 (6 bases). V gave up 4 bases and J gave up 2 bases, with 16 bases separating them. The CDR3 is 15 residues long. Germline lookup yields CDR1 SGHNT and CDR2 YYREEE (reference sequence). CDR3 sequence: CASSRTGTGAYEQYF. CDR3 bases: TGTGCCAGCAGCCGGACTGGGACTGGCGCCTACGAGCAGTACTTC.

This sequence joins TRBV11-2 and TRBJ2-7, with a tentative D call TRBD2 (6 bases). With 7 bases removed from V and 6 bases from J, the gap between germline ends came to 31 bases. Germline V gene sequence: CDR1 SGHAT, CDR2 FQNNGV. The length of the CDR3 is 18 residues. The CDR3 coding sequence is TGTGCCAGCACCCGTTCGGTTGGGCTAGCGAGCGCTCTAGTCGAGCAGTACTTC. This sequence encodes CASTRSVGLASALVEQYF.

The chain has TRBV5-1 and TRBJ1-2, with D perhaps matching TRBD1 (5 bases). This CDR3 region has 13 residues. The V and J ends lost 0 bases and 7 bases respectively, with 10 bases between them. Germline loops: CDR1 SGHRS, CDR2 YFSETQ. The CDR3 DNA is TGCGCCAGCAGCTTGGAAGGCCAGGGTGGCTACACCTTC. Protein sequence: CASSLEGQGGYTF.

CDR3 residues: CASSPTGRGDYEQYF. CDR3 DNA sequence: TGTGCCAGCAGCCCCACGGGGCGGGGGGACTACGAGCAGTACTTC. The V call is TRBV27, the J call TRBJ2-7; 8 nucleotides align to TRBD2. CDR1 MNHEY and CDR2 SMNVEV come from the germline V gene (reference sequence). The J segment lost 3 bases and the V segment lost 6 bases, leaving 10 bases of the junction unmatched. The CDR3 sequence is 15 residues long.